Listed here is a single T cell receptor beta chain. The rectum was sampled with one to two pinch biopsies at colonoscopy. Using immunoSEQ multiplex PCR, the repertoire was profiled, and TCRdb retains in-frame clones only, with some absent. The sample lists some 40,000 clones, around 75% occurring once. The sample is drawn from a study of pediatric ulcerative colitis. The receptor was isolated from a boy aged 5-17 years with severe ulcerative colitis. Input material: gut tissue.

CDR3 loop: CASGSGGLFTDTQYF. CDR3 DNA: TGTGCCAGCGGTAGTGGGGGGCTTTTCACAGATACGCAGTATTTT. The J gene is TRBJ2-3, the V gene TRBV2; D is tentatively TRBD1 or TRBD2 (6 bases each). V lost 8 bases to trimming and J lost 2 bases, with 17 bases between them. The CDR3 is 15 residues long. CDR1 is SNHLY and CDR2 is FYNNEI in the germline V gene.